Described below is a single T cell receptor (beta chain) sequence and its context. From the RT-PCR reads, TCRdb called clonotypes with MiXCR, one entry per CDR3 protein. The repertoire holds about 200,000 distinct CDR3 sequences, with around two fifths as singletons. The CDR3 is 11 residues long. The germline V and J ends were trimmed by 4 bases and 7 bases, with 10 bases remaining between them. Germline CDR1 is SQVTM and CDR2 is ANQGSEA. The data were obtained in a study of patients and donors after allogeneic stem cell transplantation. Sequencing used blood, either unsorted or a sorted T cell fraction (not recorded which). The rearrangement uses TRBV29-1 and TRBJ2-5; D is uncertain. The source of this sequence is a human donor who was either an allogeneic HSCT recipient or a stem cell or donor lymphocyte infusion donor (not recorded which). It is not recorded whose cells these are; they may come from a transplant donor. The CDR3 bases are TGCAGCGTTGGCCCATCAGGGACCCAGTACTTC. Protein sequence: CSVGPSGTQYF.